This entry is about one TCR beta chain. Germline loops: CDR1 MNHNS, CDR2 SASEGT. The CDR3 length is 16 residues. Trimming at V came to 0 bases and at J to 5 bases, leaving 8 bases not matched to a gene. Original methodology: Reference gene primer amplification yielded estimated nucleated cell counts. Clones were read by immunoSEQ multiplex PCR, and TCRdb kept only the in-frame ones, dropping some. V, J and clone size were drawn from that table, and D and trimming were deduced from the DNA. The sample contains some 29,000 clones, 70% to 80% of which appear only once. This sample stems from a study of blood T cell repertoires in COVID-19. Study at large: Samples representing acute and convalescent COVID-19 were sourced from the United States, Italy and Spain. T cells, B-cell-depleted T cells, or PBMCs provided the cDNA or gDNA that served as material.

The rearrangement uses TRBV6-1 and TRBJ1-2, with 8 bases identical to TRBD1. The sequence was collected from a woman in her 70s with acute or convalescent COVID-19. Sequenced: peripheral blood. The CDR3 region has the DNA TGTGCCAGCAGTGAAGCGGACCGGACAGGGCGGTATGGCTACACCTTC. This encodes CASSEADRTGRYGYTF.